These 27 T cell receptor beta chains were sequenced from one sample in a study of T cell repertoires in cytomegalovirus infection. TCRdb analysed the reads with MiXCR anew, one entry per CDR3 protein. The sample comprises roughly 46,000 distinct CDR3 sequences, about 20% of which are singletons, and under 20% rests with the top ten. Antigens of these TCRs are unknown. Sequencing used PBMCs, sequenced either directly or after in vitro stimulation (not recorded which). The receptors shown here come from a human donor in good health (CMV status not recorded). Some clones in this sample may be carry-over from other donors' samples.

Many counts were recorded for this clonotype. V usage is TRBV7-2 and J usage is TRBJ2-5; D uncertain. In germline, CDR1 is SGHTA, CDR2 FQGNSA. The CDR3 length is 17 residues. Deletions cut 1 base from V and 5 bases from J, with 20 bases between. CDR3: CASSLVLRTQAWETQYF. For the CDR3, the DNA is TGTGCCAGCAGCTTAGTGCTGAGGACCCAGGCGTGGGAGACCCAGTACTTC.

The chain carries TRBV7-9 and TRBJ2-2; tentative D call: TRBD2 (6 bases). V dropped 5 bases and J dropped 4 bases, with 11 bases sitting between them. This CDR3 spans 14 amino acids. Germline-derived CDR1 and CDR2 are SEHNR and FQNEAQ (reference sequence). DNA for the CDR3: TGTGCCAGCAGCCCTGAGCGGGTCACCGGGGAGCTGTTTTTT. This codes for CASSPERVTGELFF.

This chain joins TRBV29-1 and TRBJ2-3; 7 bases map to TRBD2. The CDR3 spans 14 residues. Germline V gene data show CDR1 as SQVTM and CDR2 as ANQGSEA. V dropped 5 bases and J dropped 3; count of bases not matched to a gene: 8. The chain's CDR3 is CSVRRGESTDTQYF. The CDR3 bases are TGCAGCGTTCGACGGGGGGAATCTACAGATACGCAGTATTTT.

This clonotype has more than one count but fewer than ten. The chain recombines TRBV28 with TRBJ1-4; possibly TRBD1 for D (5 bases). This CDR3 spans 16 amino acids. Deletions cut 3 bases from V and 0 bases from J, with 11 bases between. Looked up from germline, CDR1 is MDHEN and CDR2 is SYDVKM. The CDR3 DNA is TGTGCCAGCAGTTTTGTGGGGGTAGCAACTAATGAAAAACTGTTTTTT. It yields the protein CASSFVGVATNEKLFF.

The chain combines TRBV6-1 with TRBJ1-1; 9 nucleotides line up with TRBD1. Germline V gives CDR1 MNHNS, CDR2 SASEGT. The CDR3 has 14 amino acids. The V gene end was trimmed by 6 bases and the J gene end by 4 bases; junction bases not matched to a gene: 6. DNA for the CDR3: TGTGCCAGCAGGGTACAGGGGGCGGTCACTGAAGCTTTCTTT. This gives the protein CASRVQGAVTEAFF.

The table lists this clonotype with many counts. This chain uses TRBV7-2 with TRBJ2-3; 7 nucleotides line up with TRBD2. Germline assignment: CDR1 SGHTA and CDR2 FQGNSA. This CDR3 contains 18 residues. With V trimmed by 5 bases and J by 1 base, 15 bases remained unmatched. The chain's CDR3 is CASSPFPRGSSGTDTQYF. Written as DNA, the CDR3 is TGTGCCAGCAGCCCATTTCCGCGGGGGAGTTCTGGCACAGATACGCAGTATTTT.

The chain couples TRBV29-1 to TRBJ2-1; TRBD2 matches 12 bases. This CDR3 is built from 14 residues. With V trimmed by 5 bases and J by 5 bases, 4 bases remained unmatched. Germline V gene data show CDR1 as SQVTM and CDR2 as ANQGSEA. The CDR3 spells CSVRTSGVHNEQFF. The CDR3 DNA is TGCAGCGTTCGGACTAGCGGGGTCCACAATGAGCAGTTCTTC.

This clonotype has just one count. The gene calls are TRBV28 and TRBJ2-1; 11 bases align to TRBD2. The CDR3 is 16 residues long. The J segment lost 7 bases and the V segment lost 6 bases, leaving 11 bases of the junction unmatched. Germline V gives CDR1 MDHEN, CDR2 SYDVKM. This chain's CDR3 is CASSLQGLAADNEQFF. The CDR3 region has the DNA TGTGCCAGCAGCCTTCAGGGACTAGCGGCCGATAATGAGCAGTTCTTC.

This clonotype was picked up many times. CDR3 protein: CASSIQDDYGYTF. CDR3 DNA sequence: TGTGCCAGCAGCATACAGGACGACTATGGCTACACCTTC. This chain uses TRBV7-8 with TRBJ1-2; TRBD1 is a possible D gene (5 bases). The V end was cut by 5 bases, the J end by 3 bases, with 10 bases between. The CDR3 extends over 13 amino acids. CDR1 is SGHVS, CDR2 FQNEAQ, per germline.

This clonotype was counted ten times or more. The chain links TRBV7-2 to TRBJ2-3, with TRBD1 matching 9 bases. V dropped 5 bases and J dropped 0; count of bases not matched to a gene: 6. The CDR3 consists of 16 residues. CDR1 is SGHTA, CDR2 FQGNSA, per germline. The CDR3 sequence: CASSARQGGSTDTQYF. CDR3 bases: TGTGCCAGCAGCGCTCGACAGGGGGGGAGCACAGATACGCAGTATTTT.

This clonotype was found many times. The chain recombines TRBV4-1 with TRBJ2-5; D ambiguous. The V end was cut by 0 bases, the J end by 3 bases, with 14 bases between. There are 16 residues in the CDR3. CDR1 is MGHRA, CDR2 YSYEKL, per germline. The CDR3 loop is CASSQDFLVIEETQYF. The CDR3 coding sequence is TGCGCCAGCAGCCAAGATTTTCTGGTTATAGAAGAGACCCAGTACTTC.

The CDR3 DNA follows: TGTGCCAGCAGCTCAAACAGGGTATACACAGATACGCAGTATTTT. The encoded protein is CASSSNRVYTDTQYF. This chain joins TRBV7-2 and TRBJ2-3, with D possibly TRBD1 on 6 matching bases. V lost 4 bases and J 2 bases, leaving 13 bases between the germline ends. This CDR3 has 15 residues. The germline V gene encodes CDR1 SGHTA and CDR2 FQGNSA.

This clonotype was detected only a few times. This chain uses TRBV5-4 with TRBJ1-1; TRBD1 matches at 10 bases. CDR3 length: 15 residues. Looked up from germline, CDR1 is SGHNT and CDR2 is YYREEE (reference sequence). V dropped 4 bases and J dropped 1; count of bases not matched to a gene: 4. The DNA of the CDR3 is TGTGCCAGCAGCCTGGGGGACAGGGGGAACACTGAAGCTTTCTTT. Translating it yields CASSLGDRGNTEAFF.

This chain joins TRBV28 and TRBJ2-5, with D perhaps TRBD1 or TRBD2 (5 bases each). V was trimmed by 7 bases and J by 2 bases, leaving 23 bases between them. The CDR3 length is 17 residues. Germline loops: CDR1 MDHEN, CDR2 SYDVKM. The CDR3 is CASNQPSRGVFQETQYF. The CDR3 DNA sequence: TGTGCCAGCAACCAACCCTCTAGAGGGGTTTTTCAAGAGACCCAGTACTTC.

This clonotype occurred a few times. The V gene is TRBV12-3 or TRBV12-4, the J gene TRBJ2-7, with D perhaps TRBD1 (6 bases). V lost 6 bases to trimming and J lost 0 bases, with 15 bases between them. CDR3 length: 15 residues. The CDR3: CASSPDRRSSYEQYF. In DNA, the CDR3 is TGTGCCAGCAGCCCCGACAGGCGGAGCTCCTACGAGCAGTACTTC.

The chain couples TRBV27 to TRBJ2-5; TRBD2 matches at 8 bases. CDR1 is MNHEY, CDR2 SMNVEV, per germline (reference sequence). The CDR3 consists of 15 residues. Trimming removed 9 bases from V and 1 base from J; junction bases left unmatched: 10. The CDR3 spells CARRGGSHAQETQYF. As DNA, the CDR3 is TGTGCCAGACGCGGGGGGTCTCACGCCCAAGAGACCCAGTACTTC.

This clonotype was counted a few times. The V gene is TRBV18, the J gene TRBJ2-5; the match to TRBD2 covers 10 bases. The germline gives CDR1 KGHSH, CDR2 LQKENI. V dropped 3 bases and J dropped 2; count of bases not matched to a gene: 6. There are 16 residues in the CDR3. The CDR3 loop is CASSPPGLAPQETQYF. The CDR3 DNA sequence: TGTGCCAGCTCACCCCCGGGACTAGCGCCGCAAGAGACCCAGTACTTC.

This chain uses TRBV4-2 with TRBJ2-1; D ambiguous. Trimming left V 0 bases short and J 2 bases short, with 11 bases between. The germline gives CDR1 LGHNA, CDR2 YNFKEQ. The CDR3 is 16 residues long. The CDR3 region has the DNA TGTGCCAGCAGCCAAGAGGGTTGGGCTGCCTACAATGAGCAGTTCTTC. This sequence encodes CASSQEGWAAYNEQFF.

V and J are TRBV20-1 and TRBJ2-1, with D possibly matching TRBD2 (6 bases). Trimming left V 6 bases short and J 6 bases short, with 15 bases between. In germline, CDR1 is DFQATT, CDR2 SNEGSKA (reference sequence). The CDR3 totals 13 residues. The CDR3 DNA reads TGCAGTGCAACGGGGCGGGACCGCAATGAGCAGTTCTTC. Translated, it gives CSATGRDRNEQFF.

The V call is TRBV19, the J call TRBJ2-3, with unresolved D. The CDR3 totals 12 residues. Germline CDR1 reads LNHDA; CDR2 reads SQIVND (reference sequence). The ends were cut back, 8 bases at V and 5 bases at J, with 11 bases in the middle. CDR3 nucleotide sequence: TGTGCCAGTCGATCGAGCGTAGATACGCAGTATTTT. Translation: CASRSSVDTQYF.

Points on this clonotype: A read error may explain this, as a much larger clone is one base away. The CDR3 nucleotides are TGTGCCAGCAGCCTGACAGGGATCTACAACGGGGAGCTGTTTTTT. The encoded protein is CASSLTGIYNGELFF. V is TRBV7-9 and J is TRBJ2-2; TRBD1 matches at 7 bases. The CDR3 consists of 15 residues. The trim removed 5 bases at V and 7 bases at J, leaving 10 bases unmatched. CDR1 and CDR2 (germline): SEHNR, FQNEAQ (reference sequence).

The chain's CDR3 is CASSEALRGGAFGDTQYF. For the CDR3, the DNA is TGTGCCAGCAGTGAAGCGCTTCGCGGGGGGGCCTTCGGAGATACGCAGTATTTT. J is TRBJ2-3 and V is TRBV6-1, with 9 bases matching TRBD2. With V trimmed by 0 bases and J by 5 bases, 12 bases remained unmatched. Germline V CDR1 and CDR2: MNHNS, SASEGT. The CDR3 contains 18 residues.

In its sample, this clonotype was seen a few times. This rearrangement joins TRBV6-1 to TRBJ2-7; TRBD1 aligns across 10 bases. This CDR3 contains 15 residues. CDR1 and CDR2 from the germline V gene are MNHNS and SASEGT. Unmatched junction bases numbered 5, after V lost 2 bases and J lost 4 bases. The CDR3 sequence: CASSESTGGYYEQYF. DNA for the CDR3: TGTGCCAGCAGTGAATCGACAGGGGGCTATTACGAGCAGTACTTC.

In its sample, this clonotype was seen a few times. This chain uses TRBV27 with TRBJ2-7; D is perhaps TRBD2 (5 bases). The CDR3 loop spans 13 amino acids. Between the trimmed V and J ends, which lost 7 bases and 4 bases, there was a span of 14 bases. The germline gives CDR1 MNHEY, CDR2 SMNVEV (reference sequence). The CDR3 nucleotides are TGTGCCAGCAAGGTAGCCACGGGGTACGAGCAGTACTTC. It yields the protein CASKVATGYEQYF.

The rearrangement joins TRBV4-3 to TRBJ2-7; the D gene is possibly TRBD2 (5 bases). CDR3 length equals 14 residues. V lost 0 bases and J lost 4, with 10 bases in between. The germline V gene encodes CDR1 LGHNA and CDR2 YSLEER. CDR3 coding DNA: TGCGCCAGCAGCCAAGATCTCGGGGAGTACGAGCAGTACTTC. Amino acids: CASSQDLGEYEQYF.

CDR3 sequence: CASSLSGRARNEQFF. The CDR3 DNA reads as TGTGCCAGCAGTCTTAGCGGGAGGGCCCGCAATGAGCAGTTCTTC. The chain combines TRBV7-4 with TRBJ2-1; 11 bases fit TRBD2. Germline loops: CDR1 SGHVT, CDR2 SQSDAQ. The CDR3 has 15 residues. The trim removed 6 bases at V and 6 bases at J, leaving 7 bases unmatched.

The chain has TRBV6-6 and TRBJ1-3, with 7 positions matching TRBD1. CDR3 length: 15 residues. In germline, CDR1 is MNHNY, CDR2 SVGAGI (reference sequence). The junction had 2 bases not matched to a gene; V was cut back by 3 bases and J by 0 bases. This CDR3 reads CASSYPGGSGNTIYF. In DNA, the CDR3 is TGTGCCAGCAGTTATCCAGGGGGCTCTGGAAACACCATATATTTT.